This is a list of T cell receptor beta chains from one sample in a study of PD-L1 blockade in urothelial cancer. Method: immunoSEQ multiplex PCR; TCRdb's copy keeps in-frame clones and lacks some. The table lists some 35,000 clones, roughly a third of them singletons. The source material was tumor tissue, sampled before atezolizumab (anti-PD-L1) treatment. The receptors were sampled from a man aged 55 to 70 with urothelial cancer. Each CDR3 is given with its conserved first and last residue. The order of the fields is D gene, J gene, clone size, V gene, CDR3 protein, CDR3 DNA. A D gene is named only where the DNA matches it firmly. Clone size is given for some rows only: seen once, a few or many times, or a class if the clone is expanded.

>TRBD2|TRBJ2-7|.|TRBV14
CASSISGGAPYEQYF
TGTGCCAGCAGCATTAGCGGGGGGGCGCCCTACGAGCAGTACTTC
>.|TRBJ1-1|.|TRBV18
CASSPRGGSITEAFF
TGTGCCAGCTCACCACGCGGGGGTAGTATCACTGAAGCTTTCTTT
>.|TRBJ2-2|once|TRBV30
CAWSDYTGELFF
TGTGCCTGGAGTGATTACACCGGGGAGCTGTTTTTT
>.|TRBJ2-1|few|TRBV5-1
CASSLSLQSYNEQFF
TGCGCCAGCAGCTTGAGTCTGCAGTCCTACAATGAGCAGTTCTTC
>.|TRBJ1-2|few|TRBV25-1
CASSDGAVSSYGYTF
TGTGCCAGCAGTGACGGGGCAGTTTCCAGCTATGGCTACACCTTC
>.|TRBJ2-1|.|TRBV1
CASSLLTLAEQFF
TGCGCCAGCAGCCTCCTAACACTAGCTGAGCAGTTCTTC
>.|TRBJ1-2|many|TRBV11-3
CASSLVGVRHGLLGYTF
TGTGCCAGCAGCTTGGTTGGGGTGCGGCACGGTCTATTAGGCTACACCTTC
>.|TRBJ2-3|.|TRBV14
CASSQDRGYTDTQYF
TGTGCCAGCAGCCAAGATCGCGGGTACACAGATACGCAGTATTTT
>TRBD2|TRBJ2-3|many|TRBV27
CASKGGRGGVTDTQYF
TGTGCCAGCAAGGGCGGGAGAGGTGGGGTCACAGATACGCAGTATTTT
>.|TRBJ1-5|few|TRBV6-8
CASSDSVNQPQHF
TGTGCCAGCAGTGACAGCGTCAATCAGCCCCAGCATTTT
>TRBD1|TRBJ1-2|few|TRBV6-8
CASSYGGTGTPNYGYTF
TGTGCCAGCAGTTACGGAGGGACAGGGACGCCTAACTATGGCTACACCTTC
>.|TRBJ1-2|once|TRBV30
CACSPAGGASNYGYTF
TGTGCCTGCTCCCCGGCCGGGGGGGCGTCTAACTATGGCTACACCTTC
>TRBD1|TRBJ1-1|few|TRBV6-8
CAISTGTANTEAFF
TGTGCCATCAGTACCGGGACAGCGAACACTGAAGCTTTCTTT
>TRBD2|TRBJ2-5|many|TRBV6-8
CASSYGGASGRETQYF
TGTGCCAGCAGTTACGGAGGGGCTAGCGGCCGGGAGACCCAGTACTTC
>.|TRBJ2-1|.|TRBV19
CASRSDSLAHNEQFF
TGTGCCAGTAGATCGGACAGTTTGGCCCACAATGAGCAGTTCTTC
>TRBD1|TRBJ1-1|few|TRBV11-3
CASSLWGQGNTEAFF
TGTGCCAGCAGCTTGTGGGGACAGGGTAACACTGAAGCTTTCTTT
>TRBD1|TRBJ1-5|few|TRBV19
CASSSPGAGGVSNQPQHF
TGTGCCAGTAGTAGTCCCGGGGCAGGGGGCGTCAGCAATCAGCCCCAGCATTTT
>.|TRBJ1-6|few|TRBV7-6
CASSRPGHKGKTGHSPLHF
TGTGCCAGCAGTCGCCCGGGACACAAAGGAAAAACCGGGCATTCACCCCTCCACTTT
>.|TRBJ1-1|.|TRBV18
CASSFWGGDSNTEAFF
TGTGCCAGCTCATTTTGGGGGGGGGATTCGAACACTGAAGCTTTCTTT
>TRBD2|TRBJ2-5|many|TRBV6-8
CASSAPSGRGETQYF
TGTGCCAGCAGTGCCCCTAGCGGTCGTGGGGAGACCCAGTACTTC
>TRBD2|TRBJ2-3|.|TRBV5-1
CASRAGLAGFTDTQYF
TGCGCCAGCAGAGCCGGACTAGCGGGCTTCACAGATACGCAGTATTTT
>.|TRBJ1-6|few|TRBV7-5
CVRSLVGRINSPLHF
TGTGTCAGAAGCTTAGTTGGCCGAATCAATTCACCCCTCCACTTT
>.|TRBJ2-7|.|TRBV10-2
CASSGPRQGQYF
TGCGCCAGCAGTGGACCCCGGCAGGGGCAGTACTTC